Listed below are T cell receptor beta chains from one sample, sequenced in a study of OX40 agonist ivuxolimab in advanced cancers. Clones were read by immunoSEQ multiplex PCR, and TCRdb kept only the in-frame ones, dropping some. The table includes 13,000 to 15,000 clones, about 75% detected once. Specimen: CD4+ or CD8+ T cells sorted from blood, collected in a trial of the OX40 agonist ivuxolimab. These TCRs come from an adult with an advanced solid tumor such as melanoma, head and neck, liver or kidney cancer. The CDR3 runs from the conserved cysteine through the conserved F or W. The order of the fields is clone size, J gene, D gene, V gene, CDR3 protein, CDR3 DNA. D genes are given only for firm matches. A row's size may be missing; if present it is once, few, many or a size class.

>-|TRBJ2-2|-|TRBV27
CASNEGGKAGELFF
TGTGCCAGCAACGAGGGCGGGAAAGCCGGGGAGCTGTTTTTT
>-|TRBJ1-4|-|TRBV6-7
CASSYSGGYDEKLFF
TGTGCCAGCAGTTACTCAGGCGGGTACGATGAAAAACTGTTTTTT
>-|TRBJ1-2|TRBD1|TRBV7-9
CASSLDGTGVGYTF
TGTGCCAGCAGCTTAGACGGGACAGGGGTCGGCTACACCTTC
>-|TRBJ2-1|TRBD2|TRBV28
CASYQTGLAPYNEQFF
TGTGCCAGCTACCAAACCGGACTAGCGCCCTACAATGAGCAGTTCTTC
>-|TRBJ2-7|-|TRBV2
CASSGDYSYEQYF
TGTGCCAGCAGTGGCGACTATTCCTACGAGCAGTACTTC
>once|TRBJ2-5|-|TRBV9
CASSGGALGETQYF
TGTGCCAGCAGCGGGGGGGCTCTCGGGGAGACCCAGTACTTC
>-|TRBJ2-3|TRBD1|TRBV19
CASSIEDRASTDTQYF
TGTGCCAGTAGTATAGAGGACAGGGCGAGCACAGATACGCAGTATTTT
>-|TRBJ1-2|-|TRBV21-1
CASSKGAGRLYGYTF
TGTGCCAGCAGCAAAGGGGCCGGAAGACTCTATGGCTACACCTTC
>-|TRBJ2-6|-|TRBV2
CASSSGKSRANVLTF
TGTGCCAGCAGTTCGGGTAAAAGTCGGGCCAACGTCCTGACTTTC
>-|TRBJ2-7|-|TRBV7-9
CASSLGGRDEQYF
TGTGCCAGCAGCTTAGGGGGCAGGGACGAGCAGTACTTC
>-|TRBJ2-2|TRBD2|TRBV19
CASSIRQGLAGDLTNTGELFF
TGTGCCAGTAGTATAAGGCAGGGACTAGCGGGGGACCTTACGAACACCGGGGAGCTGTTTTTT
>-|TRBJ1-2|-|TRBV7-9
CASSSILEGDYGYTF
TGTGCCAGCAGCTCTATTCTTGAGGGGGACTATGGCTACACCTTC
>-|TRBJ1-6|-|TRBV9
CASSDWNSNSPLRF
TGTGCCAGCAGCGACTGGAACAGCAATTCACCCCTCCGCTTT
>-|TRBJ1-2|TRBD1|TRBV28
CASSSGQSNYGYTF
TGTGCCAGCAGTTCGGGACAGTCTAACTATGGCTACACCTTC
>-|TRBJ1-5|-|TRBV5-4
CASSLAGRNQPQHF
TGTGCCAGCAGCTTGGCGGGACGCAATCAGCCCCAGCATTTT
>-|TRBJ2-1|-|TRBV28
CASSHGFYNEQFF
TGTGCCAGCAGTCACGGGTTCTACAATGAGCAGTTCTTC
>few|TRBJ1-1|-|TRBV2
CASSGRLRRNTEAFF
TGTGCCAGCAGTGGGAGGTTGCGAAGGAACACTGAAGCTTTCTTT
>-|TRBJ2-1|-|TRBV28
CASSPPPNEQFF
TGTGCCAGCAGTCCGCCCCCAAATGAGCAGTTCTTC
>-|TRBJ2-1|-|TRBV11-3
CASSLDGYNEQFF
TGTGCCAGCAGCTTGGACGGTTACAATGAGCAGTTCTTC
>-|TRBJ2-1|TRBD2|TRBV30
CAWTSGSPYNEQFF
TGCGCCTGGACTAGCGGGAGCCCCTACAATGAGCAGTTCTTC
>-|TRBJ1-6|-|TRBV10-3
CAISDTTVNNSPLHF
TGTGCCATCAGTGACACGACAGTGAATAATTCACCCCTCCACTTT
>-|TRBJ2-1|TRBD2|TRBV4-1
CASSHLAGGDNEQFF
TGCGCCAGCAGCCACCTAGCGGGAGGGGACAATGAGCAGTTCTTC
>-|TRBJ2-5|-|TRBV7-9
CASSPSVTLGQETQYF
TGTGCCAGCAGCCCGTCCGTGACACTGGGTCAAGAGACCCAGTACTTC
>-|TRBJ1-1|TRBD1|TRBV9
CASSLSGTVDMNTEAFF
TGTGCCAGCAGCCTGTCCGGGACAGTTGACATGAACACTGAAGCTTTCTTT
>-|TRBJ1-2|TRBD1|TRBV4-3
CASSQDKWNRGLNGYTF
TGCGCCAGCAGCCAAGATAAATGGAACAGGGGGCTCAATGGCTACACCTTC
>-|TRBJ1-1|TRBD1|TRBV6-6
CASSDRGTEAFF
TGTGCCAGCAGTGACAGGGGCACTGAAGCTTTCTTT
>-|TRBJ1-6|-|TRBV6-5
CASSYGTKLPLHF
TGTGCCAGCAGTTACGGGACAAAACTACCCCTCCACTTT
>-|TRBJ1-4|-|TRBV27
CASSRAPSREKLFF
TGTGCCAGCAGTCGGGCCCCGAGTCGGGAAAAACTGTTTTTT
>-|TRBJ2-2|-|TRBV6-6
CASRPTDRGGELFF
TGTGCCAGCAGACCGACAGATCGTGGCGGGGAGCTGTTTTTT
>once|TRBJ1-4|TRBD1|TRBV27
CASSLWTGADLFF
TGTGCCAGCAGTTTATGGACAGGGGCGGACCTGTTTTTT
>-|TRBJ1-5|-|TRBV11-2
CASSRGGAGQPQHF
TGTGCCAGCAGCCGTGGGGGGGCCGGGCAGCCCCAGCATTTT
>-|TRBJ1-1|-|TRBV4-1
CASSQGRVNTEAFF
TGCGCCAGCAGCCAGGGACGGGTGAACACTGAAGCTTTCTTT
>-|TRBJ2-7|TRBD2|TRBV4-2
CASSQALAGEVDEQYF
TGTGCCAGCAGCCAAGCTCTAGCGGGAGAAGTCGACGAGCAGTACTTC
>-|TRBJ1-5|-|TRBV6-5
CASSPQGGGWPQHF
TGTGCCAGCAGTCCTCAGGGTGGGGGATGGCCCCAGCATTTT
>-|TRBJ2-7|TRBD2|TRBV30
CAWSIGRASEQYF
TGTGCCTGGAGTATCGGGAGGGCCTCCGAGCAGTACTTC
>-|TRBJ2-1|-|TRBV19
CASQGTSSYNEQFF
TGTGCCAGTCAGGGGACGAGCTCCTACAATGAGCAGTTCTTC
>medium-sized|TRBJ1-4|TRBD1|TRBV6-6
CASSFTGTVEKLFF
TGTGCCAGCAGTTTTACCGGGACAGTTGAAAAACTGTTTTTT
>-|TRBJ2-7|-|TRBV6-5
CASSYSSRAEQYF
TGTGCCAGCAGTTACTCGAGCCGCGCCGAGCAGTACTTC
>-|TRBJ1-1|-|TRBV5-5
CASSLDWLTEAFF
TGTGCCAGCAGCTTGGATTGGCTAACTGAAGCTTTCTTT
>once|TRBJ2-1|-|TRBV19
CASSFWNEQFF
TGTGCCAGTAGTTTCTGGAATGAGCAGTTCTTC
>-|TRBJ2-7|-|TRBV25-1
CASSDLRDSADWRQYF
TGTGCCAGCAGTGATTTGCGAGACAGTGCCGACTGGAGGCAGTACTTC
>-|TRBJ2-2|TRBD2|TRBV29-1
CSVELGTSGNPGELFF
TGCAGCGTTGAACTCGGGACTAGCGGGAACCCCGGGGAGCTGTTTTTT
>-|TRBJ1-1|-|TRBV28
CASSFGGVTEAFF
TGTGCCAGCAGTTTTGGAGGGGTCACTGAAGCTTTCTTT
>-|TRBJ2-3|-|TRBV7-8
CASSLPGQGGDTQYF
TGTGCCAGCAGCCTACCTGGACAGGGAGGGGATACGCAGTATTTT
>-|TRBJ2-3|TRBD2|TRBV7-3
CASSLTLAGGGGTDTQYF
TGTGCCAGCAGCTTAACGCTAGCGGGTGGGGGCGGCACAGATACGCAGTATTTT
>few|TRBJ1-1|-|TRBV4-3
CASSQDHAGLNTEAFF
TGCGCCAGCAGCCAAGATCATGCAGGACTGAACACTGAAGCTTTCTTT
>-|TRBJ1-5|-|TRBV19
CASGYSNQPQHF
TGTGCCAGTGGATATAGCAATCAGCCCCAGCATTTT
>-|TRBJ2-3|TRBD2|TRBV28
CASRLAGGTDTQYF
TGTGCCAGCCGACTAGCGGGTGGCACAGATACGCAGTATTTT
>-|TRBJ1-1|-|TRBV28
CASREGAMNTEAFF
TGTGCCAGCAGGGAGGGAGCTATGAACACTGAAGCTTTCTTT
>-|TRBJ2-7|-|TRBV27
CASSLSNRRSYEQYF
TGTGCCAGCAGTTTATCGAACAGGCGCTCCTACGAGCAGTACTTC
>-|TRBJ2-3|-|TRBV6-5
CASSSWSGSTDTQYF
TGTGCCAGCAGCAGCTGGAGCGGAAGCACAGATACGCAGTATTTT
>-|TRBJ2-7|-|TRBV29-1
CSVLGGSSYEQYF
TGCAGCGTTTTGGGCGGGTCTTCCTACGAGCAGTACTTC
>once|TRBJ1-4|-|TRBV4-3
CASSQGPGGRALNEKLFF
TGCGCCAGCAGCCAAGGGCCGGGAGGGCGGGCGCTTAATGAAAAACTGTTTTTT
>medium-sized|TRBJ1-4|-|TRBV4-3
CASSQEKGLNEKLFF
TGCGCCAGCAGCCAAGAGAAGGGCCTTAATGAAAAACTGTTTTTT
>-|TRBJ2-1|-|TRBV7-9
CASRVFEGSYNEQFF
TGTGCCAGCAGGGTTTTTGAGGGCTCCTACAATGAGCAGTTCTTC
>once|TRBJ2-7|TRBD2|TRBV28
CASLTGELAGTYEQYF
TGTGCCAGCCTCACAGGGGAACTAGCGGGGACCTACGAGCAGTACTTC
>-|TRBJ2-1|TRBD2|TRBV27
CASSLSGPHLAGGYGEQFF
TGTGCCAGCAGTTTATCGGGCCCCCATCTAGCGGGGGGCTATGGTGAGCAGTTCTTC